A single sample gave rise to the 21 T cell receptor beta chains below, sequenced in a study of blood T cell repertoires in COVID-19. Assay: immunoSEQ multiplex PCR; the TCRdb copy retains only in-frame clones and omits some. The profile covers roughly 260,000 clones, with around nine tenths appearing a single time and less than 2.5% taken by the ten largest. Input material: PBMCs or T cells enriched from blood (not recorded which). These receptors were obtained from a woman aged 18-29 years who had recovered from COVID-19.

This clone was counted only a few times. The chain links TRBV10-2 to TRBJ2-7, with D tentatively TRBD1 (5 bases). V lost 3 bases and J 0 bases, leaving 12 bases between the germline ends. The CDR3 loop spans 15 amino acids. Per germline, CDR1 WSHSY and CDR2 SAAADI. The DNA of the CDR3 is TGCGCCAGCAGTGAAGAAGGGGCCTACTCCTACGAGCAGTACTTC. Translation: CASSEEGAYSYEQYF.

CDR3 amino acids: CASSSGTGNNEQFF. Written as DNA, the CDR3 is TGCGCCAGCAGCTCCGGGACAGGGAACAATGAGCAGTTCTTC. The V gene is TRBV5-1, the J gene TRBJ2-1; 9 bases are a match to TRBD1. This CDR3 has 14 amino acids. V gave up 3 bases and J gave up 5 bases; unmatched junction bases: 3. Germline CDR1 is SGHRS and CDR2 is YFSETQ.

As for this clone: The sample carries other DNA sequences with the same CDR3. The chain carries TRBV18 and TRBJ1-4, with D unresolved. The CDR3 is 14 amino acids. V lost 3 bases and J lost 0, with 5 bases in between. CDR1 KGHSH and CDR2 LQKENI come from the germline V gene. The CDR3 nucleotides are TGTGCCAGCTCACCGGGAGCAACTAATGAAAAACTGTTTTTT. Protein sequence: CASSPGATNEKLFF.

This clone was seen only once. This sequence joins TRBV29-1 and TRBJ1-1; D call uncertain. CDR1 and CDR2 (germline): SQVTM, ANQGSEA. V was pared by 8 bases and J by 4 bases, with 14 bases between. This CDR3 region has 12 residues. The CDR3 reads CSSRAGGTEAFF. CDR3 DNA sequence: TGCAGCTCGAGGGCGGGTGGCACTGAAGCTTTCTTT. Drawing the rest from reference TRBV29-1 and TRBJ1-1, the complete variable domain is SAVISQKPSRDICQRGTSLTIQCQVDSQVTMMFWYRQQPGQSLTLIATANQGSEATYESGFVIDKFPISRPNLTFSTLTVSNMSPEDSSIYLCSSRAGGTEAFFGQGTRLTVV.

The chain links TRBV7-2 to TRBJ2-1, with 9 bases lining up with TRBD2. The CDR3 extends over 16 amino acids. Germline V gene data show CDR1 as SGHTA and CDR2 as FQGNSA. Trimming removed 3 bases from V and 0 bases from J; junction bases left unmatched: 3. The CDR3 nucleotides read TGTGCCAGCAGCTTTGGCGGGGGGGCCTCCTACAATGAGCAGTTCTTC. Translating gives CASSFGGGASYNEQFF.

This CDR3 is CASSENGLSGDTQYF. CDR3 DNA sequence: TGTGCCAGCAGTGAGAACGGGCTCTCAGGGGATACGCAGTATTTT. This chain uses TRBV2 with TRBJ2-3; D might be TRBD1 (5 bases). This CDR3 spans 15 amino acids. The V end was cut by 3 bases, the J end by 6 bases, with 16 bases between. Germline V lookup: CDR1 SNHLY, CDR2 FYNNEI.

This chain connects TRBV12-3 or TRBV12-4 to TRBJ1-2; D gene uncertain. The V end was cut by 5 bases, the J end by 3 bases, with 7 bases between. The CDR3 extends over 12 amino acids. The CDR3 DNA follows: TGTGCCAGCAGTGTTGCGGACTATGGCTACACCTTC. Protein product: CASSVADYGYTF.

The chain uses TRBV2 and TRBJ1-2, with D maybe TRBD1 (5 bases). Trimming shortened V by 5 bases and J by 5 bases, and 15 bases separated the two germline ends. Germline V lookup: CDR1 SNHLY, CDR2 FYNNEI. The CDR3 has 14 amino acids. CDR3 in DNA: TGTGCCAGCAGTTCCGGGACTCCCTCATATGGCTACACCTTC. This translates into CASSSGTPSYGYTF. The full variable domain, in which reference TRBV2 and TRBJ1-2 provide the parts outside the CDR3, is EPEVTQTPSHQVTQMGQEVILRCVPISNHLYFYWYRQILGQKVEFLVSFYNNEISEKSEIFDDQFSVERPDGSNFTLKIRSTKLEDSAMYFCASSSGTPSYGYTFGSGTRLTVV.

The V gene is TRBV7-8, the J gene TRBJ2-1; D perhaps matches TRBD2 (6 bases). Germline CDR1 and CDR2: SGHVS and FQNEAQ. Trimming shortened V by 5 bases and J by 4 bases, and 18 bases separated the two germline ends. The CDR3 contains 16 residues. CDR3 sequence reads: CASSPRRDFFYNEQFF. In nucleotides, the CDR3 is TGTGCCAGCAGCCCCCGTCGGGACTTCTTTTACAATGAGCAGTTCTTC.

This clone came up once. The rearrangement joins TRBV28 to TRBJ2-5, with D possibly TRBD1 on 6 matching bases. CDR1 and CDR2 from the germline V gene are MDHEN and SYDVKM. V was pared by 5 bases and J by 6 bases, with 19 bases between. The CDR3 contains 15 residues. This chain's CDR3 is CASSTIQGWPKTQYF. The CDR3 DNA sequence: TGTGCCAGCAGTACAATACAGGGTTGGCCTAAGACCCAGTACTTC.

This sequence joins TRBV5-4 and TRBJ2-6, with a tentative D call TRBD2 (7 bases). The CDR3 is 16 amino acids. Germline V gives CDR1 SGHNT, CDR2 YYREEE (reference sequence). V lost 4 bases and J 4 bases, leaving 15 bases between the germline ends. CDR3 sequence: CASSLGGGSGANVLTF. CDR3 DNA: TGTGCCAGCAGCCTAGGGGGAGGGTCAGGGGCCAACGTCCTGACTTTC.

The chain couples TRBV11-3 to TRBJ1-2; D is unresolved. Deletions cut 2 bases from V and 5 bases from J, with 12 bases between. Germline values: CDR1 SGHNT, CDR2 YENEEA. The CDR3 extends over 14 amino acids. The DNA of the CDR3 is TGTGCCAGCAGCTTATTTGGTACATTATATGGCTACACCTTC. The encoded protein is CASSLFGTLYGYTF.

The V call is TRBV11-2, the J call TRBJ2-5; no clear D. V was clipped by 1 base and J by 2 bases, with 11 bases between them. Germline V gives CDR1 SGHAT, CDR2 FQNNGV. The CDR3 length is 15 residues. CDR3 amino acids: CASSLGRLKQETQYF. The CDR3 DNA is TGTGCCAGCAGCTTAGGTAGACTTAAACAAGAGACCCAGTACTTC.

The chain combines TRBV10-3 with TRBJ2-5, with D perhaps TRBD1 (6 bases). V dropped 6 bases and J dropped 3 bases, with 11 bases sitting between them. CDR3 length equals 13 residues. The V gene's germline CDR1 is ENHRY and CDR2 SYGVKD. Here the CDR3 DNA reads TGTGCCATCAGCCGGGACAAAAAAGAGACCCAGTACTTC. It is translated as CAISRDKKETQYF.

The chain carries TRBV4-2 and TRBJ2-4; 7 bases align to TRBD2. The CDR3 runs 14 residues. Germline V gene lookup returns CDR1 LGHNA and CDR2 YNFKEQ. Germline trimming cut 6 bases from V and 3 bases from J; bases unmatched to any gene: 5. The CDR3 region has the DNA TGTGCCAGCAGGGGGGGGGACGGCAAAAACATTCAGTACTTC. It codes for CASRGGDGKNIQYF.

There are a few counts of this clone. CDR3 DNA: TGTGCCAGCAGTTTATTGGGACAGGGCCCTCTCGCCTCCTACGAGCAGTACTTC. Protein product: CASSLLGQGPLASYEQYF. The chain has TRBV28 and TRBJ2-7; 9 bases are shared with TRBD1. J gave up 0 bases and V 1 base, and 10 bases lay outside the gene matches. CDR1 is MDHEN, CDR2 SYDVKM, per germline. The CDR3 contains 18 residues.

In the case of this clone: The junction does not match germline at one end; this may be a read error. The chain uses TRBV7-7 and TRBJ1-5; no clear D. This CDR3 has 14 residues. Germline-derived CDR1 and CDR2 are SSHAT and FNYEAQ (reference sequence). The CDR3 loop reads CASNEGGSNQPQHF. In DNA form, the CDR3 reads TGTGCTAGCAATGAGGGAGGGAGCAATCAGCCCCAGCATTTT.

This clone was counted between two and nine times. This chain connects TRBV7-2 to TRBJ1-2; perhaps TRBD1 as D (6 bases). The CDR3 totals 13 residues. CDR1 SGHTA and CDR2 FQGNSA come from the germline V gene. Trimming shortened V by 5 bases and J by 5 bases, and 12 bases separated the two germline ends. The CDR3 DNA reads TGTGCCAGCAGCCCCCAGAGGGGGTATGGCTACACCTTC. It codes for CASSPQRGYGYTF.

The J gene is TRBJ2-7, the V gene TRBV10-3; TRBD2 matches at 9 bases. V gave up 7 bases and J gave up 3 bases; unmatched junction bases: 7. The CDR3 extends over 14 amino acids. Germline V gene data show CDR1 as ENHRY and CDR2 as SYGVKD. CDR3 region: CAITLTSGNYEQYF. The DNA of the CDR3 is TGTGCCATCACCCTGACTAGCGGTAACTACGAGCAGTACTTC.

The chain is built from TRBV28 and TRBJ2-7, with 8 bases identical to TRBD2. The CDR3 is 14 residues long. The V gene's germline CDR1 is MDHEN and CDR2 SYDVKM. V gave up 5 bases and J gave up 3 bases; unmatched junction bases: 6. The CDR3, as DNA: TGTGCCAGCAGTCCTCAGCGGGGGCGCTACGAGCAGTACTTC. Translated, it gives CASSPQRGRYEQYF.

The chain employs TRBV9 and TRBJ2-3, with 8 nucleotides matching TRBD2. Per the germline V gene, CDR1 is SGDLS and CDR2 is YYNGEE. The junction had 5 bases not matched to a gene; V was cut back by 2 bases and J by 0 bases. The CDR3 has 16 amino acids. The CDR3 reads CASSVQLAVSTDTQYF. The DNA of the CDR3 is TGTGCCAGCAGCGTCCAACTAGCGGTTAGCACAGATACGCAGTATTTT.